This entry lists 17 T cell receptor beta chains sequenced from one sample in a study of shared clonotypes between healthy human individuals (dated by TCRdb to the early 2020s). The library was prepared using the immunoSEQ multiplex PCR assay. As stored in TCRdb, this immuneACCESS dataset retains in-frame rearrangements with V and J assigned. A fraction of the clones does not appear; measured against another copy, unresolved V genes explain less than half of the discrepancy, and the remainder lacks a known reason. The sample table holds 2 million to 2.5 million clones, of which approximately 95% were seen once. Of the sample, 0.39% is held by the ten largest clones. The specimen was naive CD4+ T cells from PBMCs. The cell subset or site label corresponds to: CD45RA+ positively selected. Receptor source: a man younger than 35 in good health. Some clones in this sample may be carry-over from other donors' samples.

This chain joins TRBV10-3 and TRBJ2-3; no definite D call. The V gene's germline CDR1 is ENHRY and CDR2 SYGVKD. This CDR3 region has 15 residues. V was cut by 3 bases and J by 2 bases, with 12 bases left in between. The CDR3 DNA reads as TGTGCCATCAGTGAAGGGTTAGTTTCCACAGATACGCAGTATTTT. Amino acid sequence: CAISEGLVSTDTQYF.

The rearrangement joins TRBV18 to TRBJ2-2; 9 positions agree with TRBD1. V lost 0 bases and J lost 7; bases outside the gene matches: 3. This CDR3 is 15 amino acids long. Per germline, CDR1 KGHSH and CDR2 LQKENI. CDR3 DNA sequence: TGTGCCAGCTCACCACCGGGACAGGGTGGCGGGGAGCTGTTTTTT. It specifies CASSPPGQGGGELFF.

On this clone itself: The same CDR3 also results from other DNA sequences found in this sample. The chain couples TRBV7-2 to TRBJ2-1; TRBD2 aligns across 10 bases. Germline trimming cut 1 base from V and 3 bases from J; bases unmatched to any gene: 3. The germline V gene has CDR1 SGHTA and CDR2 FQGNSA. The CDR3 runs 16 residues. The CDR3 reads CASSLVAGGGYNEQFF. Written as DNA, the CDR3 is TGTGCCAGCAGCTTAGTAGCGGGAGGTGGCTACAATGAGCAGTTCTTC.

The chain couples TRBV5-6 to TRBJ1-4; D not resolved. The CDR3 length is 17 residues. V was cut by 1 base and J by 6 bases, with 19 bases left in between. CDR1 is SGHDT, CDR2 YYEEEE, per germline. The CDR3 sequence is CASSLMKGALADEKLFF. Written as DNA, the CDR3 is TGTGCCAGCAGCTTGATGAAGGGTGCTTTGGCGGATGAAAAACTGTTTTTT.

The V and J genes are TRBV6-1 and TRBJ2-7; no clear D. Germline CDR1 is MNHNS and CDR2 is SASEGT. The CDR3 extends over 14 amino acids. Trimming cost V 1 base and J 4 bases, with 11 bases left between them. This chain's CDR3 is CASSEEADSYEQYF. CDR3 coding DNA: TGTGCCAGCAGTGAAGAGGCAGATTCTTACGAGCAGTACTTC.

This clone occurred once. The same CDR3 also results from other DNA sequences found in this sample. The chain has TRBV10-3 and TRBJ2-7; a weak D match, TRBD1 (6 bases). CDR3 size: 14 residues. Germline CDR1 reads ENHRY; CDR2 reads SYGVKD. The V end was cut by 6 bases, the J end by 0 bases, with 12 bases between. The CDR3 DNA follows: TGTGCCATCAGGGGGCAGGGGAGCTCCTACGAGCAGTACTTC. It encodes CAIRGQGSSYEQYF.

The rearrangement links TRBV6-1 to TRBJ1-1; D may be TRBD1 (5 bases). Germline V gene lookup returns CDR1 MNHNS and CDR2 SASEGT. V lost 6 bases, J lost 8 bases, and 16 bases lay in between. The CDR3 length is 13 residues. The CDR3 nucleotides are TGTGCCAGCAGAACAGGACCTCGGGCGGAAGCTTTCTTT. This translates into CASRTGPRAEAFF.

The V call is TRBV18, the J call TRBJ2-3; no clear D gene. V dropped 5 bases and J dropped 4 bases, with 16 bases sitting between them. The V gene's germline CDR1 is KGHSH and CDR2 LQKENI. CDR3 length: 15 amino acids. In DNA form, the CDR3 reads TGTGCCAGCTCAATGCAGCCAAATGTGGCAGATACGCAGTATTTT. It yields the protein CASSMQPNVADTQYF.

The chain uses TRBV4-1 and TRBJ1-4; TRBD1 might be the D (6 bases). Deletions cut 2 bases from V and 7 bases from J, with 17 bases between. Germline-derived CDR1 and CDR2 are MGHRA and YSYEKL. The CDR3 has 16 residues. CDR3 sequence reads: CASSQSPRTDVEKLFF. CDR3 DNA sequence: TGCGCCAGCAGCCAAAGCCCTAGGACAGATGTTGAAAAACTGTTTTTT.

The chain employs TRBV27 and TRBJ2-1, with 8 bases matching TRBD2. The CDR3 totals 12 residues. Germline V CDR1 and CDR2: MNHEY, SMNVEV (reference sequence). After removal of 5 bases from V and 13 bases from J, the junction contained 7 bases not matched to a gene. The CDR3 here is CASSLESGSQFF. CDR3 nucleotides: TGTGCCAGCAGTCTGGAAAGCGGGAGTCAGTTCTTC.

This rearrangement joins TRBV5-1 to TRBJ2-7; 7 bases agree with TRBD1. Germline V CDR1 and CDR2: SGHRS, YFSETQ. The CDR3 sequence is 14 residues long. V shed 4 bases and J 6 bases; nucleotides not matched to a gene: 10. For the CDR3, the DNA is TGCGCCAGCAGCCTCTCGGACAGGCCGCTCGAGCAGTACTTC. This translates into CASSLSDRPLEQYF.

This clone was recorded once. CDR3: CASSPYSEETQYF. As DNA, the CDR3 is TGTGCCAGCAGCCCGTACAGTGAAGAGACCCAGTACTTC. The chain is built from TRBV7-2 and TRBJ2-5; no clear D. V was clipped by 5 bases and J by 3 bases, with 10 bases between them. Germline values: CDR1 SGHTA, CDR2 FQGNSA. The CDR3 consists of 13 residues.

Concerning this clone: The sample contains more than one DNA sequence encoding this CDR3. The chain couples TRBV5-1 to TRBJ2-5; D might be TRBD1 (5 bases). V was pared by 4 bases and J by 5 bases, with 12 bases between. Germline CDR1 is SGHRS and CDR2 is YFSETQ. The CDR3 has 13 amino acids. CDR3 sequence (DNA): TGCGCCAGCAGCCCGGGCTCAGGGGAGACCCAGTACTTC. It codes for CASSPGSGETQYF.

V gene TRBV5-1 combines with J gene TRBJ2-1; 7 bases fit TRBD2. Germline CDR1 is SGHRS and CDR2 is YFSETQ. Germline trimming cut 1 base from V and 8 bases from J; bases unmatched to any gene: 12. This CDR3 is 16 amino acids long. The CDR3 sequence is CASSLMAGGSPHEQFF. The DNA of the CDR3 is TGCGCCAGCAGCTTGATGGCGGGCGGGAGTCCCCATGAGCAGTTCTTC.

The rearrangement uses TRBV2 and TRBJ1-1; D gene uncertain. Germline V lookup: CDR1 SNHLY, CDR2 FYNNEI. The CDR3 has 14 amino acids. Trimming removed 0 bases from V and 2 bases from J, with 7 bases in between. DNA for the CDR3: TGTGCCAGCAGTGAAGCCCCCTTTAACACTGAAGCTTTCTTT. Translated, it gives CASSEAPFNTEAFF.

This chain uses TRBV9 with TRBJ1-4; a weak D match, TRBD1 (5 bases). The V and J ends lost 6 bases and 3 bases respectively, with 12 bases between them. Germline CDR1 is SGDLS and CDR2 is YYNGEE. There are 14 residues in the CDR3. CDR3 sequence: CASNTEGPNEKLFF. DNA for the CDR3: TGTGCCAGCAACACAGAGGGGCCTAATGAAAAACTGTTTTTT.

CDR3 nucleotides: TGTGCCAGCAGCCAAGGTGTGGGGGCGGCAGATACGCAGTATTTT. This gives the protein CASSQGVGAADTQYF. V usage is TRBV11-3 and J usage is TRBJ2-3; perhaps TRBD1 as D (6 bases). Germline V gene lookup returns CDR1 SGHNT and CDR2 YENEEA. Trimming shortened V by 5 bases and J by 4 bases, and 16 bases separated the two germline ends. This CDR3 spans 15 amino acids.